This T cell receptor beta chain was identified in a study of cytomegalovirus exposure and HLA in healthy donors. On the study more broadly: The 120 validation repertoires, a later analysis reported, used the same platform as the 666 repertoires from the first cohort. Study results and caveats: A few chains tied to CMV proved CMV antigen-specific in vitro. Cytomegalovirus association was assigned to approximately 180 TCR beta chains.

Germline assignment: CDR1 MNHEY and CDR2 SVGAGI. There are 14 residues in the CDR3. After removal of 6 bases from V and 3 bases from J, the junction contained 7 bases not matched to a gene. The table came from immunoSEQ multiplex PCR; TCRdb's copy has only in-frame clones and leaves some out. This sample has under 250,000 clones, with about 81% found just once. About this clone: No antigen is known for it.

Sample: PBMCs. This clonotype originated in a woman in her twenties or thirties in good health and CMV-seronegative. The chain is built from TRBV6-5 and TRBJ1-2, with TRBD1 identical over 7 bases. The CDR3 spells CASSGTVLDYGYTF. The DNA of the CDR3 is TGTGCCAGCAGCGGGACAGTGCTCGACTATGGCTACACCTTC.